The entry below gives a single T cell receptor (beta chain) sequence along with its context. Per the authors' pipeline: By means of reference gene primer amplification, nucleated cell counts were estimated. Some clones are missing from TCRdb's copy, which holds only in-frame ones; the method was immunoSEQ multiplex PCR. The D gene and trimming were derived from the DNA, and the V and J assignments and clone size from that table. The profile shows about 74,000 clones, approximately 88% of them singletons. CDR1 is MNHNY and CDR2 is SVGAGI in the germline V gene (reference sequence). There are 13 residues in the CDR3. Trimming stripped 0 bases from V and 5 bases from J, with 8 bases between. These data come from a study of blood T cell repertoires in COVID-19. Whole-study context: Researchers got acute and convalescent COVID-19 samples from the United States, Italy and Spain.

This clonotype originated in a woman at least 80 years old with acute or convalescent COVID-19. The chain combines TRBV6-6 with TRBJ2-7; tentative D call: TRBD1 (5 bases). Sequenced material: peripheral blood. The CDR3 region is CASSYSKGNEQYF. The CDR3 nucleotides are TGTGCCAGCAGTTACTCGAAGGGGAACGAGCAGTACTTC.